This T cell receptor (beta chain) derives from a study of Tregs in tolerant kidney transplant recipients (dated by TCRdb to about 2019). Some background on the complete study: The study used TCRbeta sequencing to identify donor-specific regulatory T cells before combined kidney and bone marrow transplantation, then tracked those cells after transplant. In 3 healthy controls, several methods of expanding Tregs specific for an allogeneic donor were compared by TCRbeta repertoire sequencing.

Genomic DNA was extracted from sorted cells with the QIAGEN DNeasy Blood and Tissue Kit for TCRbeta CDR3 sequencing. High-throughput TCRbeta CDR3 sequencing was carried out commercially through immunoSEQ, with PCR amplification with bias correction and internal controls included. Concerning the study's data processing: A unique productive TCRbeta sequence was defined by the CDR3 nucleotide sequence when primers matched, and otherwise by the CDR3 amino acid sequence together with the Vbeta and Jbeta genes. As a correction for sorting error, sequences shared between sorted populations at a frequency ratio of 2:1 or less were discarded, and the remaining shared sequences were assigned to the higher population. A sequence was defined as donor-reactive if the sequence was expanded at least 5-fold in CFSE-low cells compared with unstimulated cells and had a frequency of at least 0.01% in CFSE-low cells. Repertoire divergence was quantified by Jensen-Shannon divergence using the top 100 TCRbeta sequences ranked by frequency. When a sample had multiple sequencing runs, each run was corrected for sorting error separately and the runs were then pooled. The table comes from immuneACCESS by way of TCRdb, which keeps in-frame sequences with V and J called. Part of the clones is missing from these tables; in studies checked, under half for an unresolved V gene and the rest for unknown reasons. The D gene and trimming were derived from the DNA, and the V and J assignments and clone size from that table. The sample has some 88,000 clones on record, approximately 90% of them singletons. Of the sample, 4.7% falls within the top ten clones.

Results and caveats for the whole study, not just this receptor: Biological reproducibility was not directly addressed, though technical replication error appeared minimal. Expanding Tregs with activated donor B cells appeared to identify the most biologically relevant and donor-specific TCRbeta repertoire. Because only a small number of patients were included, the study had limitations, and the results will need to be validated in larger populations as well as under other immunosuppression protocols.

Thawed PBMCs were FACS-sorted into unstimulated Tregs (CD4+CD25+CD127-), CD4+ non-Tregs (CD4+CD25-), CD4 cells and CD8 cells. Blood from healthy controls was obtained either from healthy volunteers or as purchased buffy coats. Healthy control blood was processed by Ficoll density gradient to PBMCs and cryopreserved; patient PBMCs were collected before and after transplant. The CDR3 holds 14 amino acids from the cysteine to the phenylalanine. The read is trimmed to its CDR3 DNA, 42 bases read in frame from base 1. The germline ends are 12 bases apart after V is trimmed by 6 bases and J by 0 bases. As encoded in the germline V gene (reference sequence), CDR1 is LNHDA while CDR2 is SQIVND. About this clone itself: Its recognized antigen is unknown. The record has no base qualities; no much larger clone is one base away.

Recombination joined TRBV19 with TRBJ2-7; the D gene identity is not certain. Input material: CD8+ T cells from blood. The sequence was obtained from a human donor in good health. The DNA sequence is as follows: TGTGCCAGTAGCAGGATTAAGTTCTCCTACGAGCAGTACTTC. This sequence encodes CASSRIKFSYEQYF.